The 27 T cell receptor beta chains in this list originate from one sample, sequenced in a study of STAT3 mutations in large granular lymphocyte leukemia. The study's findings and limits: In T-cell large granular lymphocyte leukemia, about half of patients showed multiple immunodominant subclonotypes.

These receptors have no known antigen. Some clones are missing from TCRdb's copy, which holds only in-frame ones; the method was immunoSEQ multiplex PCR. The sample spans almost 2,500 clones; the ten largest clones claim over 80%. Sequences were obtained from PBMCs. Receptor source: a human donor with T large granular lymphocyte leukemia. The donor label of this sample is uncertain. Some clones in this sample may be carry-over from other donors' samples.

Note on this clone: The conserved closing phenylalanine or tryptophan is absent in this CDR3, likely reflecting a read error. The DNA is left out, because the CDR3 cannot be placed on it with certainty; the CDR3 is given as TCRdb lists it. This chain connects TRBV5-1 to TRBJ2-1; the tabulated D call, TRBD1, remains unverified against the DNA. The CDR3 is 12 residues long, counting both termini. Germline lookup yields CDR1 SGHRS and CDR2 YFSETQ. CDR3 region: CASSLRQAAYNE.

Concerning this clone: The CDR3 does not close with the conserved phenylalanine or tryptophan, likely indicating a read error. No DNA is shown, since the ends of the CDR3 on it are uncertain; the CDR3 is the one TCRdb lists. The V call is TRBV5-6, the J call TRBJ2-7; the tabulated D call, TRBD2, remains unverified against the DNA. Termini included, the CDR3 measures 12 amino acids. Germline loops: CDR1 SGHDT, CDR2 YYEEEE. The CDR3 loop is CASSMLVPSDSE.

As regards this clone: Because it lacks the conserved phenylalanine or tryptophan at the end, this CDR3 is likely a read error. No DNA is shown, since the ends of the CDR3 on it are uncertain; the CDR3 is the one TCRdb lists. The gene calls are TRBV5-6 and TRBJ2-7; the table's D call of TRBD2 was not tested on the DNA. Both ends counted, the CDR3 spans 10 residues. Germline loops: CDR1 SGHDT, CDR2 YYEEEE. The CDR3 loop is CASSSPTDYE.

Comments on this clone: This likely comes from a read error, as the CDR3 has no conserved phenylalanine or tryptophan at its end. Because the CDR3's place on the DNA is in doubt, the DNA is left out and the CDR3 is given as listed by TCRdb. The chain couples TRBV7-2 to TRBJ2-5; the table gives TRBD1 as D, unverified against the DNA. From its first to its last residue, the CDR3 has 12 amino acids. Germline V gene sequence: CDR1 SGHTA, CDR2 FQGNSA. Here the CDR3 reads CASSKNKGHWET.

On this clone itself: Because the CDR3 is missing its conserved closing phenylalanine or tryptophan, this is likely a read error. The DNA is omitted, as the CDR3 cannot be located on it reliably, and the CDR3 follows TCRdb's listing. V is TRBV7-9 and J is TRBJ2-7; TRBD1 is the table's D call, not checked against the DNA. Germline-derived CDR1 and CDR2 are SEHNR and FQNEAQ (reference sequence). The CDR3 contains 9 residues when both ends are counted. The CDR3 region is CASNLGKNE.

Note on this clone: Given the absence of the conserved phenylalanine or tryptophan at the CDR3 end, a read error is likely. The DNA is left out, because the CDR3 cannot be placed on it with certainty; the CDR3 is given as TCRdb lists it. The gene calls are TRBV2 and TRBJ1-2; TRBD1 reflects the table's D call only, with no check against the DNA. The CDR3 adds up to 12 amino acids, both ends counted. Germline V lookup: CDR1 SNHLY, CDR2 FYNNEI. The chain's CDR3 is CASSGGGMERYG.

On this clone itself: Given the absence of the conserved phenylalanine or tryptophan at the CDR3 end, a read error is likely. No DNA is shown, since the ends of the CDR3 on it are uncertain; the CDR3 is the one TCRdb lists. CDR3 amino acids: CASSLTTRSP. This sequence joins TRBV7-9 and TRBJ1-6; the listed D gene, TRBD1, was not tested against the DNA. The CDR3 length equals 10 residues, ends included. Looked up from germline, CDR1 is SEHNR and CDR2 is FQNEAQ (reference sequence).

Turning to this clone: This is likely a read error, given that the CDR3 carries no conserved phenylalanine or tryptophan at its end. The DNA is omitted, as the CDR3 cannot be located on it reliably, and the CDR3 follows TCRdb's listing. The rearrangement links TRBV20-1 to TRBJ2-3; the table's TRBD2 call for D was not verified on the DNA. The germline CDR1 and CDR2 sequences are DFQATT and SNEGSKA (reference sequence). The CDR3 is made up of 11 amino acids, end residues included. The CDR3 sequence: CSARVSGMSDT.

Points on this clone: The missing conserved phenylalanine or tryptophan at the end of this CDR3 makes a read error likely. The DNA is left out, because the CDR3 cannot be placed on it with certainty; the CDR3 is given as TCRdb lists it. The V and J genes are TRBV2 and TRBJ2-2; the table's D call, TRBD1, was not checked against the DNA. Germline assignment: CDR1 SNHLY and CDR2 FYNNEI. The CDR3 is 11 amino acids in total, end residues counted. This CDR3 reads CASMEFVNTGE.

As concerns this clone: This likely comes from a read error, as the CDR3 has no conserved phenylalanine or tryptophan at its end. The DNA is left out, because the CDR3 cannot be placed on it with certainty; the CDR3 is given as TCRdb lists it. The chain joins TRBV5-1 to TRBJ2-5; the D call in the table, TRBD2, was not verified against the DNA. The CDR3 is made up of 13 amino acids, end residues included. Looked up from germline, CDR1 is SGHRS and CDR2 is YFSETQ. The CDR3 reads CASSLGLAGGKET.

As concerns this clone: Given the absence of the conserved phenylalanine or tryptophan at the CDR3 end, a read error is likely. Because the CDR3's place on the DNA is in doubt, the DNA is left out and the CDR3 is given as listed by TCRdb. This sequence joins TRBV19 and TRBJ2-3; the table names TRBD1, a call not compared with the DNA. The CDR3 is 11 residues long, ends included. Germline values: CDR1 LNHDA, CDR2 SQIVND (reference sequence). CDR3 amino acids: CASGGQGWADT.

About this clone: The CDR3 carries no conserved terminal phenylalanine or tryptophan, so it likely arises from a read error. Because the CDR3's place on the DNA is in doubt, the DNA is left out and the CDR3 is given as listed by TCRdb. V usage is TRBV7-6 and J usage is TRBJ2-2; TRBD2 is the table's D call and was not checked against the DNA. The CDR3 is 10 residues long, counting both termini. Germline CDR1 is SGHVS and CDR2 is FNYEAQ. CDR3 loop: CACRGGQSGE.

Comment on this clone: This CDR3 is missing its conserved last phenylalanine or tryptophan, likely due to a read error. It is unclear where the CDR3 begins or ends on the DNA, so no DNA is shown, and the CDR3 is as TCRdb lists it. The V call is TRBV7-2, the J call TRBJ2-1; the table's D call, TRBD1, has no DNA check behind it. The CDR3 spans 10 residues, counting both ends. Germline assignment: CDR1 SGHTA and CDR2 FQGNSA. The CDR3 reads CASSRGRNNE.

Comment on this clone: This CDR3 fails to terminate in the conserved phenylalanine or tryptophan, so it likely reflects a read error. Because the CDR3's place on the DNA is in doubt, the DNA is left out and the CDR3 is given as listed by TCRdb. The chain combines TRBV7-9 with TRBJ1-5; the table gives TRBD1 as D, unverified against the DNA. Counting both end residues, the CDR3 totals 8 amino acids. The germline V gene encodes CDR1 SEHNR and CDR2 FQNEAQ (reference sequence). CDR3: CASSLQGA.

To note about this clone: Because it lacks the conserved phenylalanine or tryptophan at the end, this CDR3 is likely a read error. The DNA is left out, because the CDR3 cannot be placed on it with certainty; the CDR3 is given as TCRdb lists it. The chain joins TRBV5-1 to TRBJ2-1; the table's D call of TRBD1 was not tested on the DNA. Germline V CDR1 and CDR2: SGHRS, YFSETQ. Ends included, the CDR3 has 9 residues. The CDR3 protein is CASTDRGPE.

Comment on this clone: No conserved phenylalanine or tryptophan ends this CDR3, so it is likely a read error. No DNA is shown, since the ends of the CDR3 on it are uncertain; the CDR3 is the one TCRdb lists. V gene TRBV30 combines with J gene TRBJ1-4; TRBD1 is taken as the D call from the table, unchecked against the DNA. The CDR3 numbers 9 amino acids, ends counted. CDR1 and CDR2 from the germline V gene are GTSNPN and SVGIG (reference sequence). This CDR3 is CACQDRGEK.

Comment on this clone: No conserved phenylalanine or tryptophan ends this CDR3, so it is likely a read error. The limits of the CDR3 on the DNA are not certain, so only TCRdb's listed CDR3 is given. CDR3 sequence: CASSAYSNQP. V gene TRBV19 combines with J gene TRBJ1-5. Germline values: CDR1 LNHDA, CDR2 SQIVND (reference sequence). The CDR3 has 10 residues if both end residues are counted.

Turning to this clone: The CDR3 does not end in the conserved phenylalanine or tryptophan, so this is likely a read error. The limits of the CDR3 on the DNA are not certain, so only TCRdb's listed CDR3 is given. J is TRBJ2-5 and V is TRBV19; the D segment call TRBD1 is taken from the table without a DNA check. With termini counted, the CDR3 has 13 amino acids. CDR1 is LNHDA and CDR2 is SQIVND in the germline V gene (reference sequence). CDR3 protein: CASSKGTQQLQET.

Worth noting for this clone: The conserved phenylalanine or tryptophan normally closing the CDR3 is absent here, so this likely arose from a read error. The DNA is omitted, as the CDR3 cannot be located on it reliably, and the CDR3 follows TCRdb's listing. This sequence joins TRBV2 and TRBJ1-1; no check of the table's D call, TRBD1, against the DNA was made. Germline V lookup: CDR1 SNHLY, CDR2 FYNNEI. Including both end residues, the CDR3 is 10 amino acids long. This CDR3 reads CASSLTGLTE.

Remarks on this clone: As the CDR3 is not closed by the conserved phenylalanine or tryptophan, this likely results from a read error. The DNA is omitted, as the CDR3 cannot be located on it reliably, and the CDR3 follows TCRdb's listing. The chain combines TRBV5-1 with TRBJ2-5; no DNA check was done on the table's D call, TRBD1. The CDR3 length equals 10 residues, ends included. The V gene's germline CDR1 is SGHRS and CDR2 YFSETQ. The CDR3 loop reads CASSLQVGET.

In regard to this clone: In this CDR3 the conserved last residue, phenylalanine or tryptophan, is missing, so a read error is likely. No DNA is shown, since the ends of the CDR3 on it are uncertain; the CDR3 is the one TCRdb lists. V is TRBV19 and J is TRBJ2-5; the table's D call of TRBD1 was not tested on the DNA. From its first to its last residue, the CDR3 has 15 amino acids. From germline, CDR1 is LNHDA and CDR2 SQIVND (reference sequence). The CDR3 sequence is CASSISGSWGTGTET.

A word on this clone: Because the CDR3 is missing its conserved closing phenylalanine or tryptophan, this is likely a read error. The limits of the CDR3 on the DNA are not certain, so only TCRdb's listed CDR3 is given. This chain connects TRBV4-2 to TRBJ2-1; no DNA check was done on the table's D call, TRBD2. Germline values: CDR1 LGHNA, CDR2 YNFKEQ. The CDR3 is 13 amino acids long, termini counted. This CDR3 reads CASSQLTSPVGDE.

With regard to this clone: No conserved phenylalanine or tryptophan ends this CDR3, so it is likely a read error. The limits of the CDR3 on the DNA are not certain, so only TCRdb's listed CDR3 is given. The chain carries TRBV7-6 and TRBJ1-4; the DNA was not compared with TRBD1, the D call given in the table. Germline CDR1 and CDR2: SGHVS and FNYEAQ. The CDR3 has 11 residues if both end residues are counted. The CDR3 protein is CASSLRTTNEK.

Comments on this clone: No conserved phenylalanine or tryptophan ends this CDR3, so it is likely a read error. Because the CDR3's place on the DNA is in doubt, the DNA is left out and the CDR3 is given as listed by TCRdb. The chain uses TRBV7-8 and TRBJ1-4; TRBD1 is taken as the D call from the table, unchecked against the DNA. The CDR3 is 9 amino acids long, termini counted. Germline CDR1 SGHVS, CDR2 FQNEAQ. The CDR3 sequence is CASSRDHEK.

Worth noting for this clone: The CDR3 carries no conserved terminal phenylalanine or tryptophan, so it likely arises from a read error. It is unclear where the CDR3 begins or ends on the DNA, so no DNA is shown, and the CDR3 is as TCRdb lists it. V and J are TRBV11-2 and TRBJ2-1; the D call TRBD2 from the table was never checked on the DNA. The CDR3 region is 12 residues in length, termini included. CDR1 is SGHAT, CDR2 FQNNGV, per germline. This CDR3 reads CASSPGTSGGNE.

Of note for this clone: Since no conserved phenylalanine or tryptophan closes the CDR3, a read error is the likely cause. The DNA is omitted, as the CDR3 cannot be located on it reliably, and the CDR3 follows TCRdb's listing. The J gene is TRBJ1-2, the V gene TRBV18; the listed D gene, TRBD1, was not tested against the DNA. Germline CDR1 reads KGHSH; CDR2 reads LQKENI. The CDR3 numbers 10 amino acids, ends counted. CDR3 residues: CASSPAQEGS.

With respect to this clone: Without the conserved terminal phenylalanine or tryptophan, this CDR3 likely stems from a read error. The DNA is left out, because the CDR3 cannot be placed on it with certainty; the CDR3 is given as TCRdb lists it. The chain has TRBV18 and TRBJ2-2; the table assigns TRBD1, which was not confirmed against the DNA. Germline V gives CDR1 KGHSH, CDR2 LQKENI. The CDR3 is 12 residues long, counting both termini. CDR3 region: CASGQGGPNTGE.